This entry lists 2 T cell receptor beta chains sequenced from one sample in a study of blood T cell repertoires in COVID-19. Using immunoSEQ multiplex PCR, the repertoire was profiled, and TCRdb retains in-frame clones only, with some absent. The sample includes approximately 470,000 clones, about nine tenths of them seen just once. The source material was PBMCs or T cells enriched from blood (not recorded which). All receptors derive from a young woman who had recovered from COVID-19.

This sequence joins TRBV3-1 (or the pseudogene TRBV3-2) and TRBJ1-3; D is unclear. The CDR3 totals 12 residues. The V and J ends lost 5 bases and 3 bases respectively, with 5 bases between them. CDR1 is LGHDT and CDR2 is YNNKEL in the germline V gene (reference sequence). CDR3 region: CASSSGGNTIYF. The DNA of the CDR3 is TGTGCCAGCAGCTCCGGTGGAAACACCATATATTTT.

CDR3 sequence (DNA): TGTGCCAGCAGTGGACAGGGTAAGGGAAGCAATCAGCCCCAGCATTTT. Translated: CASSGQGKGSNQPQHF. This chain connects TRBV2 to TRBJ1-5; 7 bases agree with TRBD1. The germline V gene encodes CDR1 SNHLY and CDR2 FYNNEI. The CDR3 loop spans 16 amino acids. Losses at the gene ends were 4 bases for V and 1 base for J; bases not matched to a gene: 7.